The rows below give T cell receptor beta chains drawn from one sample of a study of T cell responses to AZD1222 COVID-19 vaccine. The table came from immunoSEQ multiplex PCR; TCRdb's copy has only in-frame clones and leaves some out. The sample lists 65,000 to 80,000 clones, around four fifths occurring once. Sequenced material: peripheral blood, taken 28 days after the second AZD1222 dose. These receptors were taken from an adult who received the AZD1222 COVID-19 vaccine. Each CDR3 is given with its conserved first and last residue. D genes are given only for firm matches. Rows give clone size only sometimes, using once, few, many, or a class for an expanded clone.

DNA	CDR3	J	size	D	V
TGTGCCAGCAGTCCGGGACAGGGGGCAAACACTGAAGCTTTCTTT	CASSPGQGANTEAFF	TRBJ1-1	NA	TRBD1	TRBV27
TGTGCCAGCAGCTTCACGACAGAGAACACTGAAGCTTTCTTT	CASSFTTENTEAFF	TRBJ1-1	NA	NA	TRBV9
TGTGCCAGCAGCCCGCTAAGGGGCCACGTGAACAATGAGCAGTTCTTC	CASSPLRGHVNNEQFF	TRBJ2-1	once	NA	TRBV7-2
TGTGCCAGCAGTTCCCTCCGGGCCCAGCTCCTAGCTTTCTTT	CASSSLRAQLLAFF	TRBJ1-1	few	NA	TRBV6-5
TGTGCCAGCACGCCTCGCAGCACTGAAGCTTTCTTT	CASTPRSTEAFF	TRBJ1-1	once	NA	TRBV28
TGTGCCAGCAGCTACAGCAGACAGGGATCATCCTACGAGCAGTACTTC	CASSYSRQGSSYEQYF	TRBJ2-7	NA	TRBD1	TRBV11-2
TGTGCCAGCAGCTTGGAGTTAAATATGAACACTGAAGCTTTCTTT	CASSLELNMNTEAFF	TRBJ1-1	NA	NA	TRBV5-4
TGTGCCAGCAGCGTGCTAGACGCGAACACTGAAGCTTTCTTT	CASSVLDANTEAFF	TRBJ1-1	few	NA	TRBV9
TGTGCCAGCAGCCAAGTAGAAACTGAAGCTTTCTTT	CASSQVETEAFF	TRBJ1-1	NA	NA	TRBV3-1/TRBV3-2
TGCGCCAGCAGACCATTAGCGGGAGGGCACGAGCAGTACTTC	CASRPLAGGHEQYF	TRBJ2-7	NA	TRBD2	TRBV5-1
TGTGCCAGCAGTTTCTATCCGGATGGCTACACCTTC	CASSFYPDGYTF	TRBJ1-2	many	NA	TRBV12-3/TRBV12-4
TGTGCCATCAGTGACCCCACAGCGAACACCGGGGAGCTGTTTTTT	CAISDPTANTGELFF	TRBJ2-2	NA	NA	TRBV10-3
TGTGCCAGCCTCGCCGGGGGGATTGGGGCTGAAGCTTTCTTT	CASLAGGIGAEAFF	TRBJ1-1	NA	NA	TRBV19
TGTGCCAGCAGCCAAGGTTTCCAGCGCTCCTACAATGAGCAGTTCTTC	CASSQGFQRSYNEQFF	TRBJ2-1	NA	NA	TRBV14
TGCGCCAGCAGCCTCGGGACAGACAATCAGCCCCAGCATTTT	CASSLGTDNQPQHF	TRBJ1-5	NA	TRBD1	TRBV5-1
TGTGCCAGCAGTCCCCGTCGTGCCTACGAGCAGTACTTC	CASSPRRAYEQYF	TRBJ2-7	NA	NA	TRBV6-2/TRBV6-3
TGTGCCTTCCACAAGAACACTGAAGCTTTCTTT	CAFHKNTEAFF	TRBJ1-1	NA	NA	TRBV30
TGCGCCAGCAGCCGAGCTCTAGCGGGAGGTGTTGGTGAGCAGTTCTTC	CASSRALAGGVGEQFF	TRBJ2-1	NA	TRBD2	TRBV4-1
TGTGCCAGTAGTAGAGGCCGCAGGGGGATCTTAGGGTATGGCTACACCTTC	CASSRGRRGILGYGYTF	TRBJ1-2	NA	TRBD1	TRBV19
TGTGCCATCCTGACGTTAGGGGACACTGAAGCTTTCTTT	CAILTLGDTEAFF	TRBJ1-1	NA	NA	TRBV7-9
TGTGCCAGTAGTATGGCTACGGGACAGCCCCAGCATTTT	CASSMATGQPQHF	TRBJ1-5	NA	NA	TRBV19
TGTGCCAGCAGCGTAGGGCAGGGACAGGGATTATACGAGCAGTACTTC	CASSVGQGQGLYEQYF	TRBJ2-7	NA	TRBD1	TRBV9
TGCGCCAGCACCTCCCGAACCAGGCGAGAAGAGAGTGAAAAACTGTTTTTT	CASTSRTRREESEKLFF	TRBJ1-4	NA	NA	TRBV23-1
TGTGCCAGCAGCCCAACAACTAGCGGAAACACCATATATTTT	CASSPTTSGNTIYF	TRBJ1-3	NA	NA	TRBV7-8
TGTGCCAGCAGTTTGGGCAAGGGACTAGCGGGAGGGCTATACGAGCAGTACTTC	CASSLGKGLAGGLYEQYF	TRBJ2-7	NA	TRBD2	TRBV28
TGTGCCAGCAGCCGCGGGACAGTCGTCAACACTGAAGCTTTCTTT	CASSRGTVVNTEAFF	TRBJ1-1	NA	TRBD1	TRBV5-4
TGTGCCAGCACCCTAACAGGGGCGGGCAATGAAAAACTGTTTTTT	CASTLTGAGNEKLFF	TRBJ1-4	NA	TRBD1	TRBV28
TGTGCCAGCAGTTACTTCCGACCAGGGAGGAACTATGGCTACACCTTC	CASSYFRPGRNYGYTF	TRBJ1-2	NA	NA	TRBV6-6
TGTGCCGTACAGGGGATAGGAGCCACTGAAGCTTTCTTT	CAVQGIGATEAFF	TRBJ1-1	NA	TRBD1	TRBV10-3
TGTGCCAGCAAAGCCGGACAGGGGGAAAAACTGTTTTTT	CASKAGQGEKLFF	TRBJ1-4	NA	TRBD1	TRBV12-3/TRBV12-4
TGTGCCAGCAGTGCTCCGGGCCGGGGATTGAACACTGAAGCTTTCTTT	CASSAPGRGLNTEAFF	TRBJ1-1	NA	NA	TRBV28
TGCGCCAGCTGGGAGAACACTGAAGCTTTCTTT	CASWENTEAFF	TRBJ1-1	NA	NA	TRBV10-2
TGTGCCAGCAGCTTAGCGAGGGCGAATGGCTACACCTTC	CASSLARANGYTF	TRBJ1-2	NA	NA	TRBV7-2
TGTGCCAGCAGTTTATATAGCGGGAGGGCCGATGAGCAGTTCTTC	CASSLYSGRADEQFF	TRBJ2-1	NA	TRBD2	TRBV27
TGTGCCAGCAGTGCAGGAGCGGGAGCGACCAAAAACATTCAGTACTTC	CASSAGAGATKNIQYF	TRBJ2-4	once	TRBD2	TRBV2
TGTGCCAGCAGTCTCAGGAGGGAGACCCAGTACTTC	CASSLRRETQYF	TRBJ2-5	NA	NA	TRBV28
TGTGCCAGTAGTATAGGAGGGGACATGCCCTACGAGCAGTACTTC	CASSIGGDMPYEQYF	TRBJ2-7	NA	NA	TRBV19
TGTGCCAGCAGTTCGATTAGCGGGAAAAAACTGTTTTTT	CASSSISGKKLFF	TRBJ1-4	once	NA	TRBV27
TGTGCCAGCAGCTTAAACGGAGAGATGAACACTGAAGCTTTCTTT	CASSLNGEMNTEAFF	TRBJ1-1	NA	NA	TRBV7-2
TGCGCCAGCAGCCAAGGCCGTGCGACAGATACGCAGTATTTT	CASSQGRATDTQYF	TRBJ2-3	NA	NA	TRBV4-1
TGTGCCAGCAGTTCCCCCGGGGGGTACCTAACTAATGGCTACACCTTC	CASSSPGGYLTNGYTF	TRBJ1-2	NA	NA	TRBV27
TGCGCCAGCAGTCCCATGGGGATGAACACTGAAGCTTTCTTT	CASSPMGMNTEAFF	TRBJ1-1	NA	NA	TRBV5-1
TGCGCCAGCAGTCCCCGTCCAGGGGGGAACACTGAAGCTTTCTTT	CASSPRPGGNTEAFF	TRBJ1-1	NA	TRBD1	TRBV5-1
TGTGCCAGCAGTGTGGGGAACCAGGGAAGTCGCACCGGGGAGCTGTTTTTT	CASSVGNQGSRTGELFF	TRBJ2-2	NA	NA	TRBV2
TGCAGCGTTGGGACAAGCTCTGGAAACACCATATATTTT	CSVGTSSGNTIYF	TRBJ1-3	NA	NA	TRBV29-1
TGTGCCAGCAGCGACCCACGGGAAGGAGAGACCCAGTACTTC	CASSDPREGETQYF	TRBJ2-5	NA	NA	TRBV7-8
TGTGCCAGCAGCTCCGCCCGGGGGGCCGGGGGGGAGCTGTTTTTT	CASSSARGAGGELFF	TRBJ2-2	few	NA	TRBV7-2
TGTGCCAGTAGTATCTTGCCGGGTTCCACCGGGGAGCTGTTTTTT	CASSILPGSTGELFF	TRBJ2-2	few	NA	TRBV19
TGTGCCAGCAGTTACTCGGCGGGAGTTTACGAGCAGTACTTC	CASSYSAGVYEQYF	TRBJ2-7	few	TRBD2	TRBV6-2/TRBV6-3
TGTGCCAGCAGCCTACATCGACAGGGGCACAGAGGTGGCTACACCTTC	CASSLHRQGHRGGYTF	TRBJ1-2	NA	TRBD1	TRBV28
TGTGCCAGCAGCCTACGGGACAGCTACAATGAGCAGTTCTTC	CASSLRDSYNEQFF	TRBJ2-1	NA	TRBD1	TRBV9
TGTGCCAGCAGCCTCGGACTGGGGCGGGCCAACTACGAGCAGTACTTC	CASSLGLGRANYEQYF	TRBJ2-7	NA	NA	TRBV14
TGCGCCAGCAGCCAAGACGGGGATCAGCCCCAGCATTTT	CASSQDGDQPQHF	TRBJ1-5	few	NA	TRBV4-3
TGTGCCAGTAGTATATTGGGGTACTCTGGGGCCAACGTCCTGACTTTC	CASSILGYSGANVLTF	TRBJ2-6	NA	NA	TRBV19